This T cell receptor beta chain was retrieved from a study of PD-1 blockade in mismatch repair-deficient tumors. The TCR-sequenced patients were three responders to pembrolizumab. With 4 bases removed from V and 7 bases from J, the gap between germline ends came to 8 bases. Germline CDR1 reads SNHLY; CDR2 reads FYNNEI. This CDR3 has 12 residues. This table comes from immunoSEQ multiplex PCR, and its TCRdb copy is limited to in-frame clones, with some not included. The table shows roughly 40,000 clones, with roughly 81% occurring only once. The chain has TRBV2 and TRBJ2-1; D is possibly TRBD2 (6 bases). The receptor's source is an adult with mismatch repair-deficient cancer. The specimen comprised peripheral blood, sampled 76 weeks after starting pembrolizumab. The CDR3 DNA reads TGTGCCAGCAGTGGACGGGAGAATGAGCAGTTCTTC. This gives the protein CASSGRENEQFF.